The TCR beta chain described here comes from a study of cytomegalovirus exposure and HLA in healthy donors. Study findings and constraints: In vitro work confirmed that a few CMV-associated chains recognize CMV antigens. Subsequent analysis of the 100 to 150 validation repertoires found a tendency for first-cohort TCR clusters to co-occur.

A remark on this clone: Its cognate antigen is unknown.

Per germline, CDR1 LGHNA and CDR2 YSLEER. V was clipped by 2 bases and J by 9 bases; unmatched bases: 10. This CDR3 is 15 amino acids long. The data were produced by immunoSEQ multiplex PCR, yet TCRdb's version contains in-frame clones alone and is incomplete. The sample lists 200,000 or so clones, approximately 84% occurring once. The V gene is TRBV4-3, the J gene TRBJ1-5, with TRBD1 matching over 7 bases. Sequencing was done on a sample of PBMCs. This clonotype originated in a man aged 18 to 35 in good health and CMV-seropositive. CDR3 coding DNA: TGCGCCAGCAGCCAAAGCAGGGGGATCACGGCGCCCCAGCATTTT. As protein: CASSQSRGITAPQHF.